This T cell receptor beta chain was sequenced during a study of cytomegalovirus exposure and HLA in healthy donors. The V gene end was trimmed by 0 bases and the J gene end by 6 bases; junction bases not matched to a gene: 16. There are 18 residues in the CDR3. The germline gives CDR1 LGHNA, CDR2 YSLEER. The method was immunoSEQ multiplex PCR; TCRdb's version includes in-frame clones alone and lacks a portion of them. This sample yields 200,000 to 250,000 clones, of which about 83% are seen a single time; about 2.5% belongs to the top ten. This sequence originates from a man between 18 and 35 years old in good health and CMV-seronegative. The sequenced sample was PBMCs. This chain links TRBV4-3 with TRBJ1-2, with 7 bases lining up with TRBD1. The DNA for the CDR3 is TGCGCCAGCAGCCAAGATAATAGGGGGCGCCGGATCGACAATGGCTACACCTTC. Amino acid sequence: CASSQDNRGRRIDNGYTF.